These 8 T cell receptor beta chains share one sample of origin, sequenced in a study of beta chain features in type 1 diabetes. Findings and limits, study-wide: TCRB CDR3 length was moderately but significantly reduced in all four CD4+ subsets of Type 1 diabetes patients.

No antigen has been assigned to these receptors. Every bit of the isolated RNA underwent reverse transcription, so sequencing read expressed TCRB transcripts. Produced via immunoSEQ multiplex PCR; TCRdb's table is partial and in-frame only. Altogether approximately 280,000 clones are present, approximately 16% being singletons, with the ten largest covering approximately 0.015%. Sequenced material: naive CD4+ T cells from blood. These receptor sequences come from a man younger than 30 with type 1 diabetes.

This chain uses TRBV7-9 with TRBJ2-7; perhaps TRBD1 as D (5 bases). Germline lookup yields CDR1 SEHNR and CDR2 FQNEAQ (reference sequence). The CDR3 is made up of 13 amino acids. V was pared by 8 bases and J by 0 bases, with 11 bases between. This chain's CDR3 is CASEAGNSYEQYF. Written as DNA, the CDR3 is TGTGCCAGCGAAGCAGGGAACTCCTACGAGCAGTACTTC.

This rearrangement joins TRBV28 to TRBJ1-2; tentatively, D is TRBD1 (6 bases). CDR1 and CDR2 from the germline V gene are MDHEN and SYDVKM. V dropped 6 bases and J dropped 7 bases, with 12 bases sitting between them. The CDR3 sequence is 12 residues long. As DNA, the CDR3 is TGTGCCAGCAGGACAGGATCGGGTGGCTACACCTTC. It encodes CASRTGSGGYTF.

CDR3 bases: TGTGCCAGCAGCTTCAAGATTGCCGGGGATCAGCCCCAGCATTTT. Protein: CASSFKIAGDQPQHF. This chain connects TRBV7-2 to TRBJ1-5; D unclear. Germline values: CDR1 SGHTA, CDR2 FQGNSA. V dropped 3 bases and J dropped 5 bases, with 14 bases sitting between them. The CDR3 covers 15 residues.

The rearrangement joins TRBV28 to TRBJ2-7; D ambiguous. This CDR3 has 12 residues. The V end was cut by 3 bases, the J end by 5 bases, with 8 bases between. Germline values: CDR1 MDHEN, CDR2 SYDVKM. The CDR3 loop reads CASSLLSNEQYF. DNA of the CDR3: TGTGCCAGCAGTTTGCTATCGAACGAGCAGTACTTC.

In its sample, this clone was seen a few times. The chain combines TRBV28 with TRBJ2-5; 7 bases match TRBD1. CDR3 length: 13 residues. Germline trimming cut 7 bases from V and 3 bases from J; bases unmatched to any gene: 5. In germline, CDR1 is MDHEN, CDR2 SYDVKM. The CDR3, as DNA: TGTGCCAGCAACTTCGGGACAGAAGAGACCCAGTACTTC. This encodes CASNFGTEETQYF. Full variable domain (rest looked up from reference TRBV28 and TRBJ2-5): DVKVTQSSRYLVKRTGEKVFLECVQDMDHENMFWYRQDPGLGLRLIYFSYDVKMKEKGDIPEGYSVSREKKERFSLILESASTNQTSMYLCASNFGTEETQYFGPGTRLLVL.

The rearrangement links TRBV5-4 to TRBJ2-7; 9 nucleotides match TRBD1. CDR3 length equals 14 residues. Germline values: CDR1 SGHNT, CDR2 YYREEE (reference sequence). Trimming took 3 bases from V and 5 from J; bases not matched to a gene: 6. CDR3 DNA: TGTGCCAGCAGCTCCCGGGACAGGGTGCACGAGCAGTACTTC. Translating it yields CASSSRDRVHEQYF.

J is TRBJ2-3 and V is TRBV18; D remains ambiguous. CDR3 size: 16 residues. Germline CDR1 and CDR2: KGHSH and LQKENI. V lost 2 bases to trimming and J lost 2 bases, with 14 bases between them. CDR3 coding DNA: TGTGCCAGCTCACCAGGGTCCTACTATAACACAGATACGCAGTATTTT. Protein sequence: CASSPGSYYNTDTQYF.

The chain couples TRBV5-4 to TRBJ2-7; D may be TRBD2 (6 bases). V was cut by 0 bases and J by 7 bases, with 17 bases left in between. Germline CDR1 reads SGHNT; CDR2 reads YYREEE (reference sequence). The CDR3 loop spans 15 amino acids. CDR3 residues: CASSLVEAPGEEQYF. The CDR3 nucleotides read TGTGCCAGCAGCTTGGTTGAGGCGCCGGGGGAGGAGCAGTACTTC.